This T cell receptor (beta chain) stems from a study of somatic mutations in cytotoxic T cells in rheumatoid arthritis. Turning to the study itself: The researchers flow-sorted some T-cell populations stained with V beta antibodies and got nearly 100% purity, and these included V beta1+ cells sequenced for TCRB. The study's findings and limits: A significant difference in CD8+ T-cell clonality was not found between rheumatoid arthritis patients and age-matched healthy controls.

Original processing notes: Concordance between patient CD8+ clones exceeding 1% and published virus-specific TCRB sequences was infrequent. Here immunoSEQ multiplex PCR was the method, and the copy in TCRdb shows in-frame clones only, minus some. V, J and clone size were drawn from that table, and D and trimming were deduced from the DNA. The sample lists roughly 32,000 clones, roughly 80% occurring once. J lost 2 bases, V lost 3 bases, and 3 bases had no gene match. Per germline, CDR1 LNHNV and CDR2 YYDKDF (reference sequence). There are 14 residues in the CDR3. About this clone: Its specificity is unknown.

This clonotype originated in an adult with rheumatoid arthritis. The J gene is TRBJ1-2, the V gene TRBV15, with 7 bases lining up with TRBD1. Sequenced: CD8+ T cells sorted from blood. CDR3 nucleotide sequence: TGTGCCACCAGCAGTGGACAGGAGAACTATGGCTACACCTTC. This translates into CATSSGQENYGYTF. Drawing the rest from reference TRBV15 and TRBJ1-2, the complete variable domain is DAMVIQNPRYQVTQFGKPVTLSCSQTLNHNVMYWYQQKSSQAPKLLFHYYDKDFNNEADTPDNFQSRRPNTSFCFLDIRSPGLGDTAMYLCATSSGQENYGYTFGSGTRLTVV.